This T cell receptor beta chain emerged from a study of OX40 agonist ivuxolimab in advanced cancers. With respect to the entire study: Ivuxolimab was a fully human IgG2 agonistic monoclonal antibody targeting the costimulatory receptor OX40 (CD134). Intravenous ivuxolimab was administered to patients every 2 weeks at six dose levels: 0.01, 0.1, 0.3, 1.5, 3 and 10 mg/kg. Of the approximately 53 patients in dose escalation, about 20 had hepatocellular carcinoma, some 15 had melanoma, 9 had renal cell carcinoma and 9 had head and neck cancer. A male proportion of 70% to 90% and a mean age of 60 years, ranging from roughly 23 to 80, were recorded for the dose-escalation cohort. Patients were allowed to have had prior anti-PD-1, anti-PD-L1 or anti-CTLA-4 therapy, and approximately 40% of the dose-escalation patients had previously received checkpoint inhibitors. Partial responses were achieved by three dose-escalation patients, of whom one had hepatocellular carcinoma and two had cutaneous melanoma. Peripheral TCRbeta sequencing aimed to test whether ivuxolimab altered TCR sequence diversity and caused clonal T-cell expansion. The paper describes the monotherapy dose-escalation part (N = 52 patients) of the phase I trial of ivuxolimab.

Patients with autoimmune disease history or receiving systemic immunosuppression were excluded from the trial. In every dose cohort, peripheral blood was drawn for TCR sequencing at baseline, cycle 4 day 1, and cycle 7 day 1. The samples were drawn from a first-in-human, open-label, multicenter phase I dose-escalation trial of ivuxolimab. Adults with locally advanced or metastatic head and neck squamous cell, hepatocellular, melanoma or renal cell carcinoma were enrolled in the trial. Before TCR sequencing, CD4+ and CD8+ T cells were separately sorted from peripheral blood. To note about this clone: The antigen this receptor binds is unknown. No base qualities exist here, and no much larger clone lies one base off it.

To sequence the TCRbeta CDR3 region, genomic DNA was isolated from the sorted cells. The immunoSEQ Assay was used for sequencing of TCRbeta CDR3 regions. TCRdb took over this immuneACCESS table, retaining in-frame rearrangements with V and J assigned. Such tables are incomplete; in checked studies, under half of the missing clones stem from an unresolved V gene, and the remainder is unexplained. This sample comprises approximately 44,000 clones, approximately 86% of them detected only once. Of the sample, more than 10% is held by the ten largest clones. Looking up the germline V gene (reference sequence) yields CDR1 SGHKS and CDR2 YYEKEE. Compared with germline, V lacks 5 bases and J lacks 5 bases; bases without a gene match: 13. The CDR3 runs 15 amino acids, cysteine and phenylalanine included. The kept DNA is CDR3 alone, 45 bases in frame from the first base. Results the study describes overall, beyond this receptor: At doses from 0.1 to 3.0 mg/kg, clonal expansion was seen in both CD4+ and CD8+ blood T cells between baseline and week 6. Partial responders in the 0.1-3.0 mg/kg groups had among the lowest normalized peripheral clonal expansion, especially among CD8+ T cells. The antigen specificity of the clonally expanded peripheral T cells was not determined. After ivuxolimab, expanded clones were on average more numerous among CD8+ T cells than among CD4+ T cells. Low levels of normalized T-cell clonal expansion were also seen in some patients who did not respond.

The rearranged chain carries TRBV5-5 and TRBJ2-7; TRBD1 agrees with 7 junctional bases. This sequence was found in an adult with an advanced solid tumor such as melanoma, head and neck, liver or kidney cancer. The sample consisted of CD4+ or CD8+ T cells sorted from blood, taken in a trial of the OX40 agonist ivuxolimab. The CDR3 protein: CASSSDRTSLDEQYF. The nucleotides are TGTGCCAGCAGTTCGGACAGGACTTCTTTGGACGAGCAGTACTTC.